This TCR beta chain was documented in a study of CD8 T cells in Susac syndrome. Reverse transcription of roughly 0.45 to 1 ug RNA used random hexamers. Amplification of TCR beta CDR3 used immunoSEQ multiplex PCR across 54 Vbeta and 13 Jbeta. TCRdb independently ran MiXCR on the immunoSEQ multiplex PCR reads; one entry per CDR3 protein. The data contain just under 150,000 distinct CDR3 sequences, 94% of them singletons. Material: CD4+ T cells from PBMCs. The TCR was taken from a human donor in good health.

CDR3 residues: CASVGRDNTEAFF. In DNA form, the CDR3 reads TGTGCCAGTGTGGGCAGGGACAACACTGAAGCTTTCTTT. The genes are TRBV6-5 and TRBJ1-1, with D perhaps matching TRBD1 (5 bases). Trimming shortened V by 9 bases and J by 2 bases, and 13 bases separated the two germline ends. The CDR3 is made up of 13 amino acids. The germline gives CDR1 MNHEY, CDR2 SVGAGI.